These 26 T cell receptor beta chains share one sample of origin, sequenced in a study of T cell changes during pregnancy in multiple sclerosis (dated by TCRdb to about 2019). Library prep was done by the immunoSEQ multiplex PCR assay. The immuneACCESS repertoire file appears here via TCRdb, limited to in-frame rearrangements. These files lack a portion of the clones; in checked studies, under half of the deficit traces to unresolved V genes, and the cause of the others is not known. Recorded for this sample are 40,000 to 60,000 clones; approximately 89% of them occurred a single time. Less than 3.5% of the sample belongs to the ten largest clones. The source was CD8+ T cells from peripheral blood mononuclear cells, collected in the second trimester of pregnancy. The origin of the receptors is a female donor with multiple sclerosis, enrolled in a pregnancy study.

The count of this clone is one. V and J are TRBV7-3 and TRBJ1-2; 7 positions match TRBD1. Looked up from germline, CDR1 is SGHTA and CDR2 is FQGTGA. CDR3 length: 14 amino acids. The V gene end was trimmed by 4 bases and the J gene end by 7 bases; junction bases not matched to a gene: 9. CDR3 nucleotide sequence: TGTGCCAGCAGCTCCGAACAGGGGAGAGGTGGCTACACCTTC. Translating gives CASSSEQGRGGYTF.

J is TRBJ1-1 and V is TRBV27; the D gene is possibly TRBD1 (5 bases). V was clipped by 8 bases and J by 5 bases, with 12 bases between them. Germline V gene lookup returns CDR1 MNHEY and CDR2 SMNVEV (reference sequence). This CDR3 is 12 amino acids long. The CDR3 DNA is TGTGCCAGCGGGGAGGGGTGGACTGAAGCTTTCTTT. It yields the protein CASGEGWTEAFF.

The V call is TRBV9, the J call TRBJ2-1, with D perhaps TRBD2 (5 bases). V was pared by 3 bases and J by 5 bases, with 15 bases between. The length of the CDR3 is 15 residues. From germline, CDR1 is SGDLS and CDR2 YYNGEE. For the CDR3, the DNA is TGTGCCAGCAGCGGTCCGGGATATGAAAACAATGAGCAGTTCTTC. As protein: CASSGPGYENNEQFF. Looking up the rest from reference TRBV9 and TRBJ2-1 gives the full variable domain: DSGVTQTPKHLITATGQRVTLRCSPRSGDLSVYWYQQSLDQGLQFLIQYYNGEERAKGNILERFSAQQFPDLHSELNLSSLELGDSALYFCASSGPGYENNEQFFGPGTRLTVL.

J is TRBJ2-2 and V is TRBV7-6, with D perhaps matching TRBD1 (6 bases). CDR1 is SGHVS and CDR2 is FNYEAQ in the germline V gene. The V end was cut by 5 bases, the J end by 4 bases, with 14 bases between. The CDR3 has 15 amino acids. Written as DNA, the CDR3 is TGTGCCAGCAGCCCCCGAACAGGGCTCACCGGGGAGCTGTTTTTT. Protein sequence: CASSPRTGLTGELFF.

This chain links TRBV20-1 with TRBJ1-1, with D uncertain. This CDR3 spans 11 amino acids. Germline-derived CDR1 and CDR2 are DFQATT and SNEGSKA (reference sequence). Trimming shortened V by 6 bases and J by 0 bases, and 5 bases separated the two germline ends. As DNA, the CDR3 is TGCAGTGCCCCGGTGAACACTGAAGCTTTCTTT. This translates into CSAPVNTEAFF.

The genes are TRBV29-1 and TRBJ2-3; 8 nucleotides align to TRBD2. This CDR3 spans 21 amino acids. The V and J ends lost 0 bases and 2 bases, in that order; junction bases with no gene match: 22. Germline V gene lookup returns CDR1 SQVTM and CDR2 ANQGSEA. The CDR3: CSVEEVGGGGQRGTPTDTQYF. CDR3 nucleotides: TGCAGCGTTGAAGAAGTGGGGGGAGGGGGGCAGCGGGGGACCCCCACAGATACGCAGTATTTT.

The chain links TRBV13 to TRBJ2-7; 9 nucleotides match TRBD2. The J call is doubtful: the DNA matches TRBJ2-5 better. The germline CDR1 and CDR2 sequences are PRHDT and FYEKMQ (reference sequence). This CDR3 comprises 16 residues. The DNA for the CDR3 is TGTGCCAGCAGCTCCGTCACAGCGGGGGGCAAAGAGACCCAGTACTTC. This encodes CASSSVTAGGKETQYF.

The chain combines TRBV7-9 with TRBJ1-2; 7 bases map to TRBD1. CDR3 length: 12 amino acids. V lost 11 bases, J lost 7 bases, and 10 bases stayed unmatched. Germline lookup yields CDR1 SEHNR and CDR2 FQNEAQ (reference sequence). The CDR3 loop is CAGSTGDGGYTF. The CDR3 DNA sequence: TGTGCCGGGTCAACAGGGGATGGTGGCTACACCTTC.

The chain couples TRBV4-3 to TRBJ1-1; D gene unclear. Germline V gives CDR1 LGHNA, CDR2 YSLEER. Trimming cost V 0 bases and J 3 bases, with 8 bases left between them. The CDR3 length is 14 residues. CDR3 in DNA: TGCGCCAGCAGCCAAGATACCTCAGACACTGAAGCTTTCTTT. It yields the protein CASSQDTSDTEAFF.

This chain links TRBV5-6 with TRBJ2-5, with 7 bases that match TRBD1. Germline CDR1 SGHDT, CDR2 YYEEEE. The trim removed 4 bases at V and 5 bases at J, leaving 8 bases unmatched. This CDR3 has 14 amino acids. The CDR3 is CASSQGEGWETQYF. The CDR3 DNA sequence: TGTGCCAGCAGCCAGGGGGAAGGGTGGGAGACCCAGTACTTC. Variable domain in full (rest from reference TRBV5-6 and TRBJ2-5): DAGVTQSPTHLIKTRGQQVTLRCSPKSGHDTVSWYQQALGQGPQFIFQYYEEEERQRGNFPDRFSGHQFPNYSSELNVNALLLGDSALYLCASSQGEGWETQYFGPGTRLLVL.

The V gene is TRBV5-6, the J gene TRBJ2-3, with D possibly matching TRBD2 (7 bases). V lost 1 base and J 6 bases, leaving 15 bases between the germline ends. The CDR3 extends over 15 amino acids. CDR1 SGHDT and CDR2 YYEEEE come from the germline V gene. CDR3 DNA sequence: TGTGCCAGCAGCTTGAGGAGGGGGGGTATGGATACGCAGTATTTT. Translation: CASSLRRGGMDTQYF.

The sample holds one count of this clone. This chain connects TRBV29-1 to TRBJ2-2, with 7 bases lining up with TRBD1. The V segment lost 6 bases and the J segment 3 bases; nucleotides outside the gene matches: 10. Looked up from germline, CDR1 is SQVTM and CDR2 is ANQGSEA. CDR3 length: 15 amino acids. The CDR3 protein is CSVRYRGRDTGELFF. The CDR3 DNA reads TGCAGCGTCCGGTACAGGGGTCGAGACACCGGGGAGCTGTTTTTT.

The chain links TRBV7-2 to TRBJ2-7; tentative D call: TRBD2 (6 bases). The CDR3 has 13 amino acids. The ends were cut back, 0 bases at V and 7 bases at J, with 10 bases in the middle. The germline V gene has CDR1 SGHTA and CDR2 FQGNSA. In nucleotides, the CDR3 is TGTGCCAGCAGCTTAGCTTCGGAGGGTGAGCAGTACTTC. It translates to CASSLASEGEQYF.

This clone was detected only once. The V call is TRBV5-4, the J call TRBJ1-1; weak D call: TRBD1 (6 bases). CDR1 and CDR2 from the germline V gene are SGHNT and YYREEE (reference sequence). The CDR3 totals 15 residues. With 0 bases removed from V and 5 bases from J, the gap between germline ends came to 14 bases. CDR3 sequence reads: CASSLGQGISTEAFF. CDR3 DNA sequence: TGTGCCAGCAGCTTGGGCCAGGGGATATCTACTGAAGCTTTCTTT. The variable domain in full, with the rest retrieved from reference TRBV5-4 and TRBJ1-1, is ETGVTQSPTHLIKTRGQQVTLRCSSQSGHNTVSWYQQALGQGPQFIFQYYREEENGRGNFPPRFSGLQFPNYSSELNVNALELDDSALYLCASSLGQGISTEAFFGQGTRLTVV.

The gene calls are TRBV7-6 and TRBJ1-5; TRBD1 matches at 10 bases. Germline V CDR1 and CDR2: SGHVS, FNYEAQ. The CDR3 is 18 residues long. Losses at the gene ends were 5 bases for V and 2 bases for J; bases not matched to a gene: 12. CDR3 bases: TGTGCCAGCAGCCCATACCTAACCGGGACAGGGGGCAATCAGCCCCAGCATTTT. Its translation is CASSPYLTGTGGNQPQHF.

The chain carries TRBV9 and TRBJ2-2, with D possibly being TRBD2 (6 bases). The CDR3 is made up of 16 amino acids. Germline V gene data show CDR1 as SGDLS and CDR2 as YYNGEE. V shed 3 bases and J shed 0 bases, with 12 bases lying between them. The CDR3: CASSAPSGSNTGELFF. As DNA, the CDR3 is TGTGCCAGCAGCGCCCCAAGCGGGTCGAACACCGGGGAGCTGTTTTTT.

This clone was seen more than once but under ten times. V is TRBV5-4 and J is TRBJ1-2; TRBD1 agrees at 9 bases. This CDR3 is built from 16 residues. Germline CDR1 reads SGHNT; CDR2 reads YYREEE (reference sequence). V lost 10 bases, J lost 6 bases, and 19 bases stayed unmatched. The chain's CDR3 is CAGAGTGNSGWDGYTF. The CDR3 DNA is TGTGCCGGCGCGGGGACAGGGAATTCGGGCTGGGATGGCTACACCTTC.

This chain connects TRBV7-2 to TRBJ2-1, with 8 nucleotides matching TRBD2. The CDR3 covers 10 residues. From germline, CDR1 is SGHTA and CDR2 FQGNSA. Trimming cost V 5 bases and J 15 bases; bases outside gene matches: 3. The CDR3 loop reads CASSPGGGFF. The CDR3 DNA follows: TGTGCCAGCAGCCCCGGGGGGGGGTTCTTC.

CDR3 DNA: TGTGCCAGCAGTGCGGGACTAGCCGGGGAGCTGTTTTTT. This translates into CASSAGLAGELFF. This chain uses TRBV6-5 with TRBJ2-2, with 8 bases aligning to TRBD2. The CDR3 contains 13 residues. V gave up 5 bases and J gave up 6 bases; unmatched junction bases: 2. Germline V gives CDR1 MNHEY, CDR2 SVGAGI.

In DNA, the CDR3 is TGCGCCAGCAGTTGGGGGGGCTCCTACAATGAGCAGTTCTTC. It yields the protein CASSWGGSYNEQFF. V is TRBV10-2 and J is TRBJ2-1; 7 bases line up with TRBD2. This CDR3 is 14 amino acids long. Germline CDR1 WSHSY, CDR2 SAAADI. J lost 0 bases, V lost 5 bases, and 1 base had no gene match.

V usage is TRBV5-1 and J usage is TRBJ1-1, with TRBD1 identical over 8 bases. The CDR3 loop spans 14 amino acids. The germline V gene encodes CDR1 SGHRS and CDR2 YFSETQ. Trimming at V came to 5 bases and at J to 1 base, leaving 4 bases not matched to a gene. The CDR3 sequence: CASRPGTGNTEAFF. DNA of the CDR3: TGCGCCAGCAGACCCGGGACAGGGAACACTGAAGCTTTCTTT.

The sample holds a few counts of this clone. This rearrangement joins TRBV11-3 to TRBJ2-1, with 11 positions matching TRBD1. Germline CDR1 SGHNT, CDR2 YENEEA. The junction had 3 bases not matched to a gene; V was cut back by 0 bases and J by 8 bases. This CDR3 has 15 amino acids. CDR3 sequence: CASSLDRTGGDEQFF. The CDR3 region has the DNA TGTGCCAGCAGCTTAGACAGGACAGGGGGCGATGAGCAGTTCTTC.

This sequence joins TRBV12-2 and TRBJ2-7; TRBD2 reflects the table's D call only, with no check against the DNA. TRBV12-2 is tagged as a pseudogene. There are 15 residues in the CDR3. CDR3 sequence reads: CASRSGLAGIYEQYF. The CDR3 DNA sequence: TGTGCAAGTCGCTCCGGACTAGCGGGGATCTACGAGCAGTACTTC.

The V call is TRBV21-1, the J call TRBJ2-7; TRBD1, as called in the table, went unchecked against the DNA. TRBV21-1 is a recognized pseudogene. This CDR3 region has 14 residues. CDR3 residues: CASSVRDRSYEQYF. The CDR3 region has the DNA TGTGCCAGCAGCGTTAGGGACAGATCCTACGAGCAGTACTTC.

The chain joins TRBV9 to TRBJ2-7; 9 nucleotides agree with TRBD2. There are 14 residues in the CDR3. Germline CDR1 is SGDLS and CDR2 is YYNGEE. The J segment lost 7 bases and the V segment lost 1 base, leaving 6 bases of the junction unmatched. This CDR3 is CASSVQAGGREQYF. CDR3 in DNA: TGTGCCAGCAGCGTACAAGCGGGGGGAAGGGAGCAGTACTTC.

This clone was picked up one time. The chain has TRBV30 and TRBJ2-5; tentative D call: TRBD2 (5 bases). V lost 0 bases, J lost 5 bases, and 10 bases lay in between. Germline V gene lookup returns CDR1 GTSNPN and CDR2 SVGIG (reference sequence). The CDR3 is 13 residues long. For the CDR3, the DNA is TGTGCCTGGAGTGTAATGGGCGGGGAGACCCAGTACTTC. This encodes CAWSVMGGETQYF.